This TCR beta chain was sequenced during a study of blood T cell repertoires in COVID-19. For the study at large: T cells, B-cell-depleted T cells, or PBMCs supplied cDNA or gDNA.

Clones were read by immunoSEQ multiplex PCR, and TCRdb kept only the in-frame ones, dropping some. Here the sample spans roughly 410,000 clones, around nine tenths being singletons. CDR3 size: 13 residues. From germline, CDR1 is SEHNR and CDR2 FQNEAQ (reference sequence). Trimming stripped 5 bases from V and 5 bases from J, with 12 bases between. V and J are TRBV7-9 and TRBJ1-2; D might be TRBD1 (5 bases). Input material: peripheral blood. The TCR comes from a woman in her forties with COVID-19, enrolled during active disease. The CDR3 reads CASSLVTEYGYTF. The CDR3 coding sequence is TGTGCCAGCAGCCTTGTGACAGAGTATGGCTACACCTTC.